What follows is one TCR beta chain and its context. The count of this clonotype is one. What antigen it recognizes has not been identified. Base-call qualities are not available, and no considerably larger clone is one nucleotide away. A single read makes a weak case. Every donor in the study was a healthy Caucasian. Three pairs of female monozygotic twins, all aged about 18 to 30 years, made up the twin cohort. Positive isolation kits from Invitrogen were used to isolate the CD4+ and CD8+ T cell populations. The data originate from a study of identical twins (dated by TCRdb to 2016 to 2018). At the level of the whole study: TCR alpha and beta repertoires from monozygotic twins, unrelated adults of various ages and cord blood were deep-sequenced to test whether fetal clonotypes persist. To rule out contamination, replicate twin experiments were performed at different times with different library preparation protocols. What the work shows at the level of the full study, not this receptor alone: Abundant cord blood beta clonotypes carried fewer insertions; young adult naive repertoires showed a weaker similar trend, while memory repertoires showed none. A weaker excess of twin sharing was found in beta out-of-frame sequences because the signal-to-noise ratio was lowered by fewer shared sequences. Because the same donors could not be followed over many years, the conclusions relied on cross-sectional statistical analysis. Invariant T cells such as MAIT and iNKT could partly confound zero-insertion analyses, though diverse VJ usage argued against this for most clonotypes. Out-of-frame TCR alpha sharing in monozygotic twins was systematically underestimated by recombination models, whereas sharing between unrelated individuals was in agreement with the recombination models. Compared with coincidental sharing between unrelated individuals, an excess of low generation-probability sequences was observed among out-of-frame TCR alpha sequences shared between twins.

Libraries came from 5' RACE. Sequenced using an Illumina HiSeq 2000. Template switching introduced a universal primer binding site; the final cDNA contained a unique molecular identifier, enabling accurate counting of TCR cDNA molecules. Specific primers in the conserved constant-segment region were used to synthesize first-strand cDNA for the TCR alpha and beta chains. To control for contamination, each cDNA library was double barcoded with a SMART-Mk sample barcode plus Illumina barcodes. TruSeq adapter sequences and Illumina sample barcodes were added in two successive PCR steps. The TCR alpha and beta cDNA libraries were sequenced on the Illumina HiSeq platform using custom primers. Per the authors' processing: MiGEC processed the raw reads to extract unique molecular identifiers, while MiXCR was used to determine the CDR3 positions. Recombination models were inferred per individual with the repgenHMM and IGoR tools using an EM algorithm. The analysis of shared clonotypes was done with the tcR package in R, with sharing normalized by the product of cloneset sizes. To study raw recombination without the effects of thymic and clonal selection, out-of-frame nonproductive sequences were analyzed. Using fastp at Q25 and MiXCR, TCRdb reprocessed the public reads and kept productive beta chains. When rows share a CDR3 protein, they turn into one entry using the most common DNA and genes. The V and J calls were not made by the authors but by TCRdb's processing. The sample table holds roughly 190,000 distinct CDR3 sequences, of which around 15% were seen once. The ten largest clones capture about 38% of the sample.

Inclusive of the bounding cysteine and phenylalanine, the CDR3 is 15 residues long. Only the CDR3 portion is preserved as DNA: 45 bases, with reading frame beginning at the first base. The germline V gene gives CDR1 as SGDLS and CDR2 as YYNGEE. The V end loses 0 bases and the J end loses 5 bases, and a stretch of 9 bases separates them. These records were also assigned to another study, of T cells expressing NK-cell markers. Looking at the second paper: Three sorted T-cell subsets (CD3+CD56+NKG2C+, CD3+CD56+NKG2C- and CD3+CD56-NKG2C+) from several donors had their TCR beta-chain repertoires profiled. Of the eight sequenced donors, seven were found to be HCMV-seropositive and one was found to be HCMV-seronegative. To restrict sorting to alphabetaTCR-expressing T cells, an anti-gammadeltaTCR antibody was added in several experiments. In a handful of donors, the dominant CD3+CD56+NKG2C+ clonotypes were among the top 10 CD8+ clonotypes and accounted for 1.0-7.0% of CD8+ T cells. Those dominant clonotypes were again the most abundant among CD3+CD56-NKG2C+ cells in a handful of donors, at roughly 28.3-60.1%. It remained unclear whether the expanded NKG2C-expressing T cell clones were specific for HCMV antigens. The study sequenced eight donors, all healthy volunteers chosen at random: three men and five women. HCMV-specific IgG was detected in serum with a commercial ELISA kit to determine HCMV serostatus. MIGEC handled demultiplexing of the reads and grouping by UMI, while MiTCR was used to assemble and quantify clonotypes. To exclude erroneous sequences, only TCR cDNA sequences supported by at least two reads were retained. Downstream repertoire analysis used the tcR package, and clonotypes were matched across fractions by CDR3 nucleotide sequence plus V segment. Antigen specificity was annotated against VDJdb with VDJmatch, allowing one amino acid substitution in CDR3.

Sequencing was carried out using CD8+ T cells sorted from blood. The chain couples TRBV9 to TRBJ1-6, with TRBD1 tentatively as D gene (5 bases match). The sequence came from a woman aged 18-30 years in good health. The nucleotide sequence reads TGTGCCAGCAGCGTAGGAGGAGGGGATAATTCACCCCTCCACTTT. Its protein product is CASSVGGGDNSPLHF.